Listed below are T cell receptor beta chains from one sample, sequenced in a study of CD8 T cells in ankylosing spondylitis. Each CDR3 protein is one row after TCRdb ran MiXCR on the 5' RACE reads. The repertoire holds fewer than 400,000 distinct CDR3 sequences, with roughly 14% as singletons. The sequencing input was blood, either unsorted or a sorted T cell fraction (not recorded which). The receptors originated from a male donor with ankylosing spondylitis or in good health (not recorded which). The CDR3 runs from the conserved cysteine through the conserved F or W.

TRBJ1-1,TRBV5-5,CASSLGDRGRDTEAFF
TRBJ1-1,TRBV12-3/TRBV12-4,CASSGIQGNTEAFF
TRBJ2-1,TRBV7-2,CASSLDRARHNEQFF
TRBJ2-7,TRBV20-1,CSATRTSTYEQYF
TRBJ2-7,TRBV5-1,CASSLDLGSPSYEQYF
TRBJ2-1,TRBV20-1,CSAKADRFYNEQFF
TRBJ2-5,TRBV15,CATSRDRRSQETQYF
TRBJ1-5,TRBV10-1,CASSGQGLQPQHF
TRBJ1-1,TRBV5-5,CASSRQGAEAFF
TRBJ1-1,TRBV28,CASSPRTGKTGGTEAFF
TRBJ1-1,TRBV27,CASSFSRGRPMNTEAFF
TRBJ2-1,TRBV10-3,CALSTGLAISGNEQFF
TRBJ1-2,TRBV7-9,CASSPQDGNYGYTF
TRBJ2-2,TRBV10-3,CAISLSTGALFF
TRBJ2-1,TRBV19,CASSARSSSYNEQFF
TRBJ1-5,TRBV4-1,CASSPGTGTGISVSNQPQHF
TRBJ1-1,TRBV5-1,CASSLGGADTEAFF
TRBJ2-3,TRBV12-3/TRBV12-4,CASSLSLPGSSWDTQYF
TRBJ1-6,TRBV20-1,CSARDGQGQLIGSPLHF
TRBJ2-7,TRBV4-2,CASSQEGGYEQYF
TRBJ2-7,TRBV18,CASSPFRQGKDEQYF
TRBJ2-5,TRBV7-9,CASSDWASAQETQYF
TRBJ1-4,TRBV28,CASRLRGLEEKLFF
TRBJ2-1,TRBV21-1,CASRQIQGPEQFF
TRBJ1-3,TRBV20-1,CSAVRVASSGNTIYF
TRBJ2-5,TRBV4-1,CASSQEYPAQETQYF
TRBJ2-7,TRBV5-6,CASSWQGSYEQYF
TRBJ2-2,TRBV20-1,CSARPGGGTGELFF
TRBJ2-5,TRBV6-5,CASSYGIAWETQYF
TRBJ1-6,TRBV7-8,CASSSLTGEDFNSPLHF
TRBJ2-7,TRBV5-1,CASSPTGGAYEQYF
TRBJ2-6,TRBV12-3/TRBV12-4,CASRLNSGANVLTF
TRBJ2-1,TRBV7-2,CASSVEGGPNEQFF
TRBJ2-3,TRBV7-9,CASRPSWAGNTDTQYF
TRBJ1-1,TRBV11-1,CASSPDRGLGTEAFF
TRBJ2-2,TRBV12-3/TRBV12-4,CASRPGTGGSGELFF
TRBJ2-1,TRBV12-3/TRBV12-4,CASSESSGGNGEQFF
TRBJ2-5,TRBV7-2,CASSAAGLAPETQYF
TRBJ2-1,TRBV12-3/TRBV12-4,CASTLIGGRSYNEQFF
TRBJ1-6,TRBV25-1,CASSGGVNNSPLHF
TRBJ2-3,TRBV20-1,CSASRQGPDTQYF
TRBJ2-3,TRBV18,CASSPRTSGNVGTDTQYF
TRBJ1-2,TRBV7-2,CASSLSFQSNYGYTF
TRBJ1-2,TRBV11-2,CASRGLRGRYGYTF
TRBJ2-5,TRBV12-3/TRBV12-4,CASSTTGGGETQYF
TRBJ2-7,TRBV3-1,CASSPASMTSYEQYF
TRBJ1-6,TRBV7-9,CASSSPRGDYNSPLHF
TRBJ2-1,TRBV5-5,CASSLGTSGARGEQFF
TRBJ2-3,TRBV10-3,CAISDWQESDTQYF
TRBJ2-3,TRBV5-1,CASSLASASGGPDTQYF
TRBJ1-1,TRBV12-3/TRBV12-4,CATSALLQGLDTEAFF
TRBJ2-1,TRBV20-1,CSVLSGTHNEQFF
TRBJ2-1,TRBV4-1,CASSQVGRYNEQFF